This is a list of T cell receptor beta chains from one sample in a study of post-analysis software for immune sequencing data. Each CDR3 protein gets one entry after TCRdb re-called the PCR reads with MiXCR. The table includes 450,000 to 650,000 distinct CDR3 sequences, roughly 46% detected once. Sequenced input: blood. These receptors all stem from a girl between 5 and 17 years old with multiple sclerosis. Each CDR3 is given with its conserved first and last residue. The D gene is left open where the match is weak. Rows give clone size only sometimes, using once, few, many, or a class for an expanded clone.

V,size,J,D,DNA,CDR3
TRBV29-1,.,TRBJ2-1,.,TGCAGCGTCGACAAACCGGGGGGCACCGATGAGCAGTTCTTC,CSVDKPGGTDEQFF
TRBV5-1,.,TRBJ1-1,.,TGCGCCAGCAGCCAAATTCCGGGACAAGTAAACACTGAAGCTTTCTTT,CASSQIPGQVNTEAFF
TRBV9,few,TRBJ2-1,TRBD2,TGTGCCAGCAGCGCCGGACTAGCGGGAGTGGAAAATGAGCAGTTCTTC,CASSAGLAGVENEQFF
TRBV20-1,.,TRBJ1-4,.,TGCAGTGTTGTGGACCGGAGGCAGCCCGATGAAAAACGGTTTTTT,CSVVDRRQPDEKRFF
TRBV6-1,.,TRBJ2-7,.,TGTGCCAGCGGGGGGAAGCGGTGTTACAATGAGCAGTACTTC,CASGGKRCYNEQYF
TRBV7-2,.,TRBJ2-1,TRBD2,TGTGCCAGCAGAGTTCTCGCGGGGGGTGGCAATGAGCAGTTCTTC,CASRVLAGGGNEQFF
TRBV7-9,.,TRBJ2-1,TRBD1,TGTGCCAGCAGCCCCCAACAGGGGCAGAGCTCCTACAATGAGCAGTTCTTC,CASSPQQGQSSYNEQFF
TRBV27,.,TRBJ2-1,.,TGTGCCAGCAGTTCTCAGCGGGCTGAGCAGTTCTTC,CASSSQRAEQFF
TRBV2,.,TRBJ2-4,.,TGTGCCAGCAGCCCCGACAGACTCGCCAAAAACATTCAGTACTTC,CASSPDRLAKNIQYF
TRBV5-5,.,TRBJ1-2,TRBD1,TGTGCCAGCAGCTCATCCAGGACAGGCGGCTATGGCTACACCTTC,CASSSSRTGGYGYTF
TRBV12-3/TRBV12-4,.,TRBJ2-1,TRBD2,TGTGCCAGCAGTGGACTAGCAAATGAGCAGTTCTTC,CASSGLANEQFF
TRBV5-1,.,TRBJ1-2,.,TGCGCCAGCAGCTTTGGGTCCAGGCCAACCGAGGATGGTTACACCTTC,CASSFGSRPTEDGYTF
TRBV20-1,few,TRBJ2-5,.,TGCAGTGCCCGCGTGGCACGGGAAGAGACCCAGTACTTC,CSARVAREETQYF
TRBV10-3,.,TRBJ2-3,.,TGTGCCATTCGAACCGGGACGGATCAAGATACGCAGTATTTT,CAIRTGTDQDTQYF
TRBV5-1,.,TRBJ2-7,.,TGCGCCAGCAGCTTTGCGCTTTCCGAGCAGTACTTC,CASSFALSEQYF
TRBV7-9,once,TRBJ1-1,.,TGTGCCAGCAGCTTAGAGGAGACTGAAGCTTTCTTT,CASSLEETEAFF
TRBV12-3/TRBV12-4,.,TRBJ1-1,.,TGTGCCAGCAGTTTCAACCTCGAGGGAGCTTTCTTT,CASSFNLEGAFF
TRBV6-4,few,TRBJ2-2,TRBD2,TGTGCCAGCAGTGTAGCGGGAGACACCGGGGAGCTGTTTTTT,CASSVAGDTGELFF
TRBV7-9,.,TRBJ2-5,.,TGTGCCAGCCTTGAGAGGGGCATCCACACAGAAGAGACCCAGTACTTC,CASLERGIHTEETQYF
TRBV5-1,.,TRBJ2-1,.,TGCGCCAGCAGCAGTAGCGGTTCCTACTACAATGAGCAGTTCTTC,CASSSSGSYYNEQFF
TRBV12-3/TRBV12-4,.,TRBJ1-1,.,.,CASSLWGQGATETFF
TRBV24-1,.,TRBJ2-5,TRBD2,TGTGCCACCAGTGATTTGCGGGAGGGTGGGGAGACCCAGTACTTC,CATSDLREGGETQYF
TRBV7-9,.,TRBJ1-1,.,TGTGCCAGCAGCTCAACCCGCCTGGGAAGTGGCACTGAAGCTTTCTTT,CASSSTRLGSGTEAFF
TRBV28,.,TRBJ1-2,.,TGTGCCAGCAGTTTAGGGGGGCTAGCTAACTATGGCTACACCTTC,CASSLGGLANYGYTF
TRBV5-8,.,TRBJ1-2,.,TGTGCCAGCAGTCAAATCGTGGTCATAACGGACTATGGCTACACCTTC,CASSQIVVITDYGYTF
TRBV28,.,TRBJ2-7,.,TGTGCGACCGGGCCAAGCGAGCAGTACTTC,CATGPSEQYF
TRBV7-8,few,TRBJ2-4,TRBD1,TGTGCCAGCGCCCAGGGGGAAAACATTCAGTACTTC,CASAQGENIQYF
TRBV28,.,TRBJ2-4,.,TGTGCCAGCAGATGGAAAAACATTCAGTACTTC,CASRWKNIQYF
TRBV7-9,few,TRBJ2-7,TRBD1,TGTGCCAGCAGCCTACTTTGGACAGGGGGCCGAGACGAGCAGTACTTC,CASSLLWTGGRDEQYF
TRBV7-2,.,TRBJ1-1,.,TGTGCCAGCAGCTTCCAGCCCCCCGGGGAAGCTTTCTTT,CASSFQPPGEAFF
TRBV15,.,TRBJ2-7,.,TGTGCCACCAGCAGAGATAGGCGAGTAAATTTGGTTAACGAGCAGTACTTC,CATSRDRRVNLVNEQYF
TRBV28,few,TRBJ2-7,.,TGTGCCAGCAGTTTCCTTAGGTACGAGCAGTACTTC,CASSFLRYEQYF
TRBV5-1,few,TRBJ2-7,.,TGCGCCAGCGGACCGAAGAACGGGCCCTACGAGCAGTACTTC,CASGPKNGPYEQYF
TRBV5-1,.,TRBJ2-7,.,TGCGCCAGCAGGGACAACTACGAGCAGTACTTC,CASRDNYEQYF
TRBV12-3/TRBV12-4,once,TRBJ1-6,.,TGTGCCAGCAGTTCACATCAGGGGTTCGGTAATTCACCCCTCCACTTT,CASSSHQGFGNSPLHF
TRBV5-1,few,TRBJ2-4,.,TGCGCCAGCAGCTTGGTCGTTGGCGGTGGGGGAAACATTCAGTACTTC,CASSLVVGGGGNIQYF
TRBV5-1,few,TRBJ2-7,TRBD1,TGCGCCAGCACCAGGGACAGGGGGTATTACGAGCAGTACTTC,CASTRDRGYYEQYF